Following are 15 T cell receptor beta chains from one sample sequenced in a study of OX40 agonist ivuxolimab in advanced cancers. Library construction relied on the immunoSEQ multiplex PCR assay. TCRdb retrieved this table from immuneACCESS and kept in-frame rearrangements only. Not all clones are present; in checked studies, unresolved V genes account for under half, and no reason is known for the remainder. In this sample the table shows about 93,000 clones, roughly 94% of which occur a single time. The ten largest clonotypes hold approximately 2.9% of the sample. Material: CD4+ or CD8+ T cells sorted from blood, obtained in a trial of the OX40 agonist ivuxolimab. The source of these receptors is an adult with an advanced solid tumor such as melanoma, head and neck, liver or kidney cancer.

The chain links TRBV11-3 to TRBJ2-1, with 14 bases that match TRBD2. Germline CDR1 reads SGHNT; CDR2 reads YENEEA. The CDR3 contains 15 residues. J lost 8 bases, V lost 5 bases, and 5 bases had no gene match. CDR3 sequence: CASSTGTSGSDEQFF. CDR3 nucleotides: TGTGCCAGCAGCACCGGGACTAGCGGGAGCGATGAGCAGTTCTTC.

J is TRBJ1-5 and V is TRBV27; possibly TRBD1 for D (6 bases). The CDR3 has 16 amino acids. Germline V gene sequence: CDR1 MNHEY, CDR2 SMNVEV (reference sequence). Trimming left V 2 bases short and J 3 bases short, with 14 bases between. The chain's CDR3 is CASSLKGGRINQPQHF. As DNA, the CDR3 is TGTGCCAGCAGTTTAAAGGGGGGGAGGATCAATCAGCCCCAGCATTTT.

V gene TRBV27 combines with J gene TRBJ2-7; tentatively, D is TRBD1 (6 bases). In germline, CDR1 is MNHEY, CDR2 SMNVEV (reference sequence). V lost 5 bases and J lost 2, with 16 bases in between. The CDR3 runs to 15 residues. CDR3 amino acids: CASSTSGESAYEQYF. As DNA, the CDR3 is TGTGCCAGCAGTACGTCAGGGGAATCGGCCTACGAGCAGTACTTC.

The J gene is TRBJ1-4, the V gene TRBV6-5, with D uncertain. The CDR3 is 13 residues long. V gave up 0 bases and J gave up 8 bases, with 7 bases separating them. The germline gives CDR1 MNHEY, CDR2 SVGAGI. CDR3 in DNA: TGTGCCAGCAGTTACTCGAGCGAGGAAAAACTGTTTTTT. Protein sequence: CASSYSSEEKLFF.

V gene TRBV25-1 combines with J gene TRBJ1-1; D is uncertain. V gave up 6 bases and J gave up 5 bases, with 10 bases separating them. CDR1 and CDR2 (germline): MGHDK, SYGVNS. The CDR3 consists of 12 residues. In DNA, the CDR3 is TGTGCCAGCAGCTACAGTGGAACTGAAGCTTTCTTT. Amino acid sequence: CASSYSGTEAFF.

The chain recombines TRBV14 with TRBJ2-1; no clear D gene. Germline CDR1 SGHDN, CDR2 FVKESK. The CDR3 extends over 12 amino acids. The V and J ends lost 4 bases and 12 bases respectively, with 13 bases between them. The CDR3 spells CASSPGRSRQFF. The CDR3 region has the DNA TGTGCCAGCAGCCCAGGACGGAGTCGGCAGTTCTTC.

This clone was seen once. The chain joins TRBV29-1 to TRBJ1-2, with 11 nucleotides matching TRBD1. This CDR3 contains 13 residues. Germline lookup yields CDR1 SQVTM and CDR2 ANQGSEA. The CDR3 reads CCRGGQGAGGYTF. As DNA, the CDR3 is TGCTGTAGGGGCGGACAGGGGGCCGGAGGCTACACCTTC.

In this sample, this clone turned up once. V usage is TRBV2 and J usage is TRBJ2-7; D remains ambiguous. Germline V gene data show CDR1 as SNHLY and CDR2 as FYNNEI. The CDR3 has 11 residues. V lost 8 bases and J lost 6, with 11 bases in between. CDR3 amino acids: CASAGEAEQYF. DNA of the CDR3: TGTGCCAGCGCCGGTGAGGCCGAGCAGTACTTC.

The genes are TRBV10-2 and TRBJ2-5; 11 bases fit TRBD1. The CDR3 contains 12 residues. CDR1 is WSHSY, CDR2 SAAADI, per germline. The V gene end was trimmed by 11 bases and the J gene end by 4 bases; junction bases not matched to a gene: 3. This chain's CDR3 is CASGTGGETQYF. CDR3 coding DNA: TGCGCCTCCGGGACAGGGGGAGAGACCCAGTACTTC.

The chain employs TRBV27 and TRBJ2-7; 12 bases fit TRBD2. The CDR3 sequence is 15 residues long. With 3 bases clipped from V and 4 bases from J, the junction kept 4 bases outside the gene matches. CDR1 and CDR2 from the germline V gene are MNHEY and SMNVEV (reference sequence). CDR3 DNA sequence: TGTGCCAGCAGTTTCCGACTAGCGGGAGAGTACGAGCAGTACTTC. It translates to CASSFRLAGEYEQYF.

The chain combines TRBV5-1 with TRBJ2-1, with 7 bases matching TRBD2. Unmatched junction bases numbered 15, after V lost 0 bases and J lost 6 bases. Germline loops: CDR1 SGHRS, CDR2 YFSETQ. The CDR3 is made up of 18 amino acids. CDR3 region: CASSLGAFLAGDGNEQFF. In nucleotides, the CDR3 is TGCGCCAGCAGCTTGGGGGCTTTCCTCGCGGGAGATGGCAATGAGCAGTTCTTC. Together with reference TRBV5-1 and TRBJ2-1, the CDR3 gives the full variable domain: KAGVTQTPRYLIKTRGQQVTLSCSPISGHRSVSWYQQTPGQGLQFLFEYFSETQRNKGNFPGRFSGRQFSNSRSEMNVSTLELGDSALYLCASSLGAFLAGDGNEQFFGPGTRLTVL.

The chain employs TRBV19 and TRBJ2-2, with D possibly TRBD1 on 6 matching bases. Trimming shortened V by 3 bases and J by 5 bases, and 19 bases separated the two germline ends. Germline V gene sequence: CDR1 LNHDA, CDR2 SQIVND (reference sequence). The CDR3 runs to 17 residues. The CDR3 DNA is TGTGCCAGTAGTATTAAACAGGGTAATGTCATTACCGGGGAGCTGTTTTTT. This gives the protein CASSIKQGNVITGELFF.

The chain employs TRBV27 and TRBJ1-1; no clear D. Germline-derived CDR1 and CDR2 are MNHEY and SMNVEV (reference sequence). This CDR3 contains 13 residues. The V end lost 5 bases, the J end lost 4 bases, and 11 bases lay between the germline ends. For the CDR3, the DNA is TGTGCCAGCAGTCCAAAGGGAGGCACTGAAGCTTTCTTT. Its protein is CASSPKGGTEAFF.

This clone appeared a single time. The chain employs TRBV4-2 and TRBJ2-7; TRBD2 aligns across 7 bases. Germline lookup yields CDR1 LGHNA and CDR2 YNFKEQ. This CDR3 is built from 16 residues. J lost 6 bases, V lost 0 bases, and 11 bases had no gene match. In DNA, the CDR3 is TGTGCCAGCAGCCAAGATTCCCTAGCGGCCAACGTCGAGCAGTACTTC. Translating it yields CASSQDSLAANVEQYF.

The V call is TRBV7-3, the J call TRBJ2-3; D might be TRBD2 (5 bases). CDR3 length: 14 amino acids. Germline V gene sequence: CDR1 SGHTA, CDR2 FQGTGA. V lost 2 bases to trimming and J lost 2 bases, with 8 bases between them. The CDR3 loop is CASSLDYLTDTQYF. The CDR3 bases are TGTGCCAGCAGCTTAGACTACCTCACAGATACGCAGTATTTT.